This T cell receptor beta chain came from a study of shared clonotypes between healthy human individuals. Turning to this clone: Antigen unknown.

Recent acute infections and vaccinations were absent in the healthy HIV-negative adult donors. Study observations and caveats: Lower generation probabilities were found for non-shared clonotypes than for those shared by all four donors.

TCRdb's table, derived via immunoSEQ multiplex PCR, lists solely in-frame clones and lacks some. This sample has 2 million to 2.5 million clones, with less than 95% found just once. V was trimmed by 5 bases and J by 7 bases, leaving 15 bases between them. There are 14 residues in the CDR3. Looked up from germline, CDR1 is MGHRA and CDR2 is YSYEKL. The sequence came from a young man in good health. Some clones in this sample may be carry-over from other donors' samples. Material: naive CD4+ T cells from PBMCs. The subset denotes: CD45RA+ positively selected. The chain recombines TRBV4-1 with TRBJ1-5; no clear D gene. DNA for the CDR3: TGCGCCAGCAGCTCCGTTTCGGGGTCGCAGCCCCAGCATTTT. It yields the protein CASSSVSGSQPQHF.